Included here is one T cell receptor beta chain sequence, with context. Its antigen is still unknown. The CDR3 is 14 amino acids. Germline-derived CDR1 and CDR2 are SQVTM and ANQGSEA. These data belong to a study of CXCR3-negative and CXCR3-positive naive CD8 T cells. Study at large: Every library held about 1.5 +/- 0.3 million TRB reads, and the total came to approximately 140 million. The study, taken as a whole, reports: Both naive subsets had comparably high diversity; memory CD8+ cells much lower. Cryopreservation partially decreased CXCR3 expression, and most assays used fresh PBMCs. CXCR3-positive naive cells carried more hydrophobic TRB CDR3s than CXCR3-negative naive cells did.

Libraries of TRB cDNA were made by 5' RACE and carried UMIs. Using the 5' RACE reads, TCRdb records one entry per CDR3 protein without DNA. This listing includes approximately 100,000 distinct CDR3 sequences. Definition of naive CD8+ T cells rested on a CD45RO-CCR7+CD27+CD95- profile. Sequenced material: naive CXCR3+ CD8+ T cells from blood. Regarding subset: CD45RO-CCR7+CD27+CD95- naive CD8+ T cells expressing CXCR3 (TNR3+). The rearrangement links TRBV29-1 to TRBJ2-5; TCRdb's D call, TRBD2, is unchecked because there is no DNA. This receptor was identified in a human donor in good health. Some clones in this sample may be carry-over from other donors' samples. This CDR3 is CSVELAGLQETQYF.